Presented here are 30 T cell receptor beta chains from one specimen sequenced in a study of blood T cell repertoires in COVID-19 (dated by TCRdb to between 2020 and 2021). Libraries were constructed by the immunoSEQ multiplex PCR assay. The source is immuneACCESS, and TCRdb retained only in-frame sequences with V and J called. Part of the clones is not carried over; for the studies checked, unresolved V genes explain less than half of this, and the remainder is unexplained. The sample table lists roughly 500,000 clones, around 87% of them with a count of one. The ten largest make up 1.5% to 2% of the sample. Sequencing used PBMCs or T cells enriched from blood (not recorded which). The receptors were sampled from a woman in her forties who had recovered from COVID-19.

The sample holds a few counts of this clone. The CDR3 is CASSQEGPRGSGNTIYF. In DNA form, the CDR3 reads TGCGCCAGCAGCCAAGAAGGGCCAAGAGGGTCTGGAAACACCATATATTTT. The chain carries TRBV4-3 and TRBJ1-3; D is unclear. The V end was cut by 0 bases, the J end by 1 base, with 13 bases between. This CDR3 comprises 17 residues. The V gene's germline CDR1 is LGHNA and CDR2 YSLEER.

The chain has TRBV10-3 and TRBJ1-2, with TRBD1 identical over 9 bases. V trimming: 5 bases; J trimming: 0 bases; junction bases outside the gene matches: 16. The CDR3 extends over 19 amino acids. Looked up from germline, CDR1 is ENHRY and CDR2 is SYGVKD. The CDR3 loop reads CAISPVTGTGSRSNYGYTF. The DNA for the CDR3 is TGTGCCATCAGTCCCGTTACCGGGACAGGGTCTAGATCTAACTATGGCTACACCTTC.

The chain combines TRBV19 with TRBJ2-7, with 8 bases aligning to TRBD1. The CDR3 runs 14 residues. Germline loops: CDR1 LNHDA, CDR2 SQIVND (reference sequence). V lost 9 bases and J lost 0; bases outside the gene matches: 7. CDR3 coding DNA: TGTGCCAGCCGGGACAGGCATGCCTCCTACGAGCAGTACTTC. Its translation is CASRDRHASYEQYF. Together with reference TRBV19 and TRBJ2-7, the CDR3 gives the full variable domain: DGGITQSPKYLFRKEGQNVTLSCEQNLNHDAMYWYRQDPGQGLRLIYYSQIVNDFQKGDIAEGYSVSREKKESFPLTVTSAQKNPTAFYLCASRDRHASYEQYFGPGTRLTVT.

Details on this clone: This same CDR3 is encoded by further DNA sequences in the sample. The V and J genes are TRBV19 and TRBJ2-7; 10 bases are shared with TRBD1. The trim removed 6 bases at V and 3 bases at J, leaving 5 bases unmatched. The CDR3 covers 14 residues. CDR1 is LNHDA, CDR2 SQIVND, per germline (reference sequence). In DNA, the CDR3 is TGTGCCAGTAGCCCCGGGACAGGGGACTACGAGCAGTACTTC. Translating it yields CASSPGTGDYEQYF.

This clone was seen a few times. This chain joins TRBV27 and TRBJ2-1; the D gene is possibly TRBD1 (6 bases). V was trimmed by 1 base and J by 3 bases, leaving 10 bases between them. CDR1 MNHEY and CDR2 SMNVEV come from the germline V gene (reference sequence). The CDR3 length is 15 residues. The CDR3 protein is CASSLLAGDYNEQFF. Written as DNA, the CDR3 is TGTGCCAGCAGTTTATTGGCAGGGGACTACAATGAGCAGTTCTTC.

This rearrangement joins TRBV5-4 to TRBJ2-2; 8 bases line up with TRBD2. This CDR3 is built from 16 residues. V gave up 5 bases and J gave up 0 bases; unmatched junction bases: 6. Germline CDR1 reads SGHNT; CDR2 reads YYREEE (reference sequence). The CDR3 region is CASRTLAASNTGELFF. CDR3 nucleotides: TGTGCCAGCAGAACACTAGCGGCCTCGAACACCGGGGAGCTGTTTTTT.

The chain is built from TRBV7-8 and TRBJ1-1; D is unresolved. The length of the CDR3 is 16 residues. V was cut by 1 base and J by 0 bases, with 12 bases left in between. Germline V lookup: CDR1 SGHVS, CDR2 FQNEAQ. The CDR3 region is CASSLDADYLNTEAFF. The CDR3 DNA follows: TGTGCCAGCAGCTTAGATGCAGACTACTTGAACACTGAAGCTTTCTTT.

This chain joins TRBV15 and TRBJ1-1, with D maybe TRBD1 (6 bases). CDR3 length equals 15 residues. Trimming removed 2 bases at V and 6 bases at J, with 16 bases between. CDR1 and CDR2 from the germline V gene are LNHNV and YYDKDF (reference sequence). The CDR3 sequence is CATSRPLQGWAEAFF. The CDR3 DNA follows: TGTGCCACCAGCAGACCCCTACAGGGTTGGGCTGAAGCTTTCTTT.

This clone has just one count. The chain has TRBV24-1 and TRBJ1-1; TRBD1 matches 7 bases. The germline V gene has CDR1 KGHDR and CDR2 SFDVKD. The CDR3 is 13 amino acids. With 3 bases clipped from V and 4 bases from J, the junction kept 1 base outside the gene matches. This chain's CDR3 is CATSDPGGTEAFF. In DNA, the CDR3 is TGTGCCACCAGTGATCCAGGGGGCACTGAAGCTTTCTTT.

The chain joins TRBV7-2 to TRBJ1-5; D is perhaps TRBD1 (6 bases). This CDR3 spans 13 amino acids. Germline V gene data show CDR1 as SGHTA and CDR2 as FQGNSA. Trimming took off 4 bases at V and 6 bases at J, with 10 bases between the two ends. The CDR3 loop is CASSWGGRQPQHF. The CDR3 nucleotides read TGTGCCAGCAGCTGGGGGGGGCGTCAGCCCCAGCATTTT. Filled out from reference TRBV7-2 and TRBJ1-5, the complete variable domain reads GAGVSQSPSNKVTEKGKDVELRCDPISGHTALYWYRQSLGQGLEFLIYFQGNSAPDKSGLPSDRFSAERTGGSVSTLTIQRTQQEDSAVYLCASSWGGRQPQHFGDGTRLSIL.

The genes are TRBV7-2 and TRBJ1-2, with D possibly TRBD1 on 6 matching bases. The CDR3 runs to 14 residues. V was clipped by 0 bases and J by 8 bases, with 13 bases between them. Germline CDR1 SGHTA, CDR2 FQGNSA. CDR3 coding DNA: TGTGCCAGCAGCTTAGCGCTGGCAGGGGAAGGCTACACCTTC. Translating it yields CASSLALAGEGYTF. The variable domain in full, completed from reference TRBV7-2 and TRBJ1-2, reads GAGVSQSPSNKVTEKGKDVELRCDPISGHTALYWYRQSLGQGLEFLIYFQGNSAPDKSGLPSDRFSAERTGGSVSTLTIQRTQQEDSAVYLCASSLALAGEGYTFGSGTRLTVV.

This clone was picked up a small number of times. CDR3 in DNA: TGTGCCAGCTCACGGGACAGGGACGCTGAAGCTTTCTTT. Its protein is CASSRDRDAEAFF. This sequence joins TRBV18 and TRBJ1-1, with 9 bases fitting TRBD1. The CDR3 extends over 13 amino acids. Germline V CDR1 and CDR2: KGHSH, LQKENI. V lost 4 bases and J lost 6; bases outside the gene matches: 3.

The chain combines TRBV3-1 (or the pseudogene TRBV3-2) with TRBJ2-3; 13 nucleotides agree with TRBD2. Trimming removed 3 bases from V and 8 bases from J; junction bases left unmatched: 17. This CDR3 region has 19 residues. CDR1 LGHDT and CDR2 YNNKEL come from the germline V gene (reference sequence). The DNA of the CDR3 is TGTGCCAGCAGCCAGGATTTACCGGGACTAGCGGGAAAAAGGGGTACGCAGTATTTT. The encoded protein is CASSQDLPGLAGKRGTQYF.

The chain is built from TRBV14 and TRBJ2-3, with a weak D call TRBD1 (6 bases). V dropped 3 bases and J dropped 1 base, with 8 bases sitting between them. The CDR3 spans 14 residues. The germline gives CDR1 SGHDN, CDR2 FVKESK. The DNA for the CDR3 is TGTGCCAGCAGCCAGGGACAACGCACAGATACGCAGTATTTT. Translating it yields CASSQGQRTDTQYF.

Here the CDR3 reads CASSGQGASGYTF. DNA for the CDR3: TGCGCCAGCAGCGGACAGGGGGCTAGTGGCTACACCTTC. The chain couples TRBV5-1 to TRBJ1-2; 11 bases align to TRBD1. The CDR3 runs 13 residues. The ends lost 4 bases at V and 7 bases at J; junction bases unmatched: 3. Germline V gives CDR1 SGHRS, CDR2 YFSETQ.

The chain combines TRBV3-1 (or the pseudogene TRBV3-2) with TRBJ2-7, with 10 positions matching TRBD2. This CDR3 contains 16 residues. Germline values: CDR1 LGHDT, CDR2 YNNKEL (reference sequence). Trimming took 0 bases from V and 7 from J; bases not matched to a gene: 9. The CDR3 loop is CASSQDILAGWGEQYF. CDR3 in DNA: TGTGCCAGCAGCCAAGATATACTAGCGGGATGGGGAGAGCAGTACTTC.

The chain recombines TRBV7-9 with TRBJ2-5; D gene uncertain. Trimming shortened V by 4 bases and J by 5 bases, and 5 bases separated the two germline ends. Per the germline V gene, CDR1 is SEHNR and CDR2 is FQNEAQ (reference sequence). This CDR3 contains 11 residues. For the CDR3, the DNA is TGTGCCAGCAGCTCCCGGGAGACCCAGTACTTC. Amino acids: CASSSRETQYF.

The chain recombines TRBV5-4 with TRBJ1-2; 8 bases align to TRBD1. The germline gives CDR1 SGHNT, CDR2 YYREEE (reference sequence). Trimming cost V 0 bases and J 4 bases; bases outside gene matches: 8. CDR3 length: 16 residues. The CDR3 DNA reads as TGTGCCAGCAGCTTGGTCGGACAGGGTAACGCCTATGGCTACACCTTC. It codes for CASSLVGQGNAYGYTF. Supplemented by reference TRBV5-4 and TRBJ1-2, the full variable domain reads ETGVTQSPTHLIKTRGQQVTLRCSSQSGHNTVSWYQQALGQGPQFIFQYYREEENGRGNFPPRFSGLQFPNYSSELNVNALELDDSALYLCASSLVGQGNAYGYTFGSGTRLTVV.

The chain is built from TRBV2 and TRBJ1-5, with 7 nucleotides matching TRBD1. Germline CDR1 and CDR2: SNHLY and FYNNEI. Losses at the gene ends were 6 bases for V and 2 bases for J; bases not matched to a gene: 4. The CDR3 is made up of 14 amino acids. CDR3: CASSDREGNQPQHF. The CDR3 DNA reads TGTGCCAGCAGCGACAGGGAGGGCAATCAGCCCCAGCATTTT.

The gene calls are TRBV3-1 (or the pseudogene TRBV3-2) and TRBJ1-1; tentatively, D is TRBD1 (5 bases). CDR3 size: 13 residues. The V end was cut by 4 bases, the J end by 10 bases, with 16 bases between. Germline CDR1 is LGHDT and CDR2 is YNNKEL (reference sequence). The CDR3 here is CASSPRQGNAAFF. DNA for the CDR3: TGTGCCAGCAGCCCCCGTCAGGGCAATGCAGCTTTCTTT.

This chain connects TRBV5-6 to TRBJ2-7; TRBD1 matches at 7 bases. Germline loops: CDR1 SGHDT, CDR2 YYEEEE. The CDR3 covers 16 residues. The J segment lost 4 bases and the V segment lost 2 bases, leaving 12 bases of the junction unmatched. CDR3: CASSFGTAFLTYEQYF. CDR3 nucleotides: TGTGCCAGCAGCTTCGGGACAGCATTCCTAACTTACGAGCAGTACTTC.

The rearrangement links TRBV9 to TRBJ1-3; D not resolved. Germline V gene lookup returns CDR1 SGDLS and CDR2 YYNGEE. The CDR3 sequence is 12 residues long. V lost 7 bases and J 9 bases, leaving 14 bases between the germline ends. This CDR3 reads CASATFIGTIYF. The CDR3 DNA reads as TGTGCCAGCGCTACTTTCATCGGCACCATATATTTT.

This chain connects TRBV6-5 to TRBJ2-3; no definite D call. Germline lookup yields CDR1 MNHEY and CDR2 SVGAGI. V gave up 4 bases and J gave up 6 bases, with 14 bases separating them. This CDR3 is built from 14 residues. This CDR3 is CASSSWATGDTQYF. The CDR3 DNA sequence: TGTGCCAGCAGTTCATGGGCAACTGGGGATACGCAGTATTTT.

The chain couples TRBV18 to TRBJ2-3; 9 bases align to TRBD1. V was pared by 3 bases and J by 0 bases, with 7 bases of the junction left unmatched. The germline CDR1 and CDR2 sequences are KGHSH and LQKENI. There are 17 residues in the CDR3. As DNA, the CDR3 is TGTGCCAGCTCACCCACCGGGACAGGGCTGAGCACAGATACGCAGTATTTT. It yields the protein CASSPTGTGLSTDTQYF.

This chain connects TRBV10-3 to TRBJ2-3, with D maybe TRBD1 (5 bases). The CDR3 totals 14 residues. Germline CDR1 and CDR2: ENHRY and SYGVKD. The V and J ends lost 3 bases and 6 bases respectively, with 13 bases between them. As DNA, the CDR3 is TGTGCCATCAGTGAAGGGGCGGAGTTGGATACGCAGTATTTT. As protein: CAISEGAELDTQYF.

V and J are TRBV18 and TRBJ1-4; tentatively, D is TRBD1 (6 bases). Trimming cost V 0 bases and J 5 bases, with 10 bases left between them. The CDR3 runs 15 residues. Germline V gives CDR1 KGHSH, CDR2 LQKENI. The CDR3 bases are TGTGCCAGCTCACCACCGACAGGTGGGAATGAAAAACTGTTTTTT. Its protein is CASSPPTGGNEKLFF.

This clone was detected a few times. This CDR3 reads CASRTGGLGWGTEAFF. In DNA form, the CDR3 reads TGTGCCAGTAGAACAGGGGGTCTGGGCTGGGGCACTGAAGCTTTCTTT. V and J are TRBV19 and TRBJ1-1; 8 bases align to TRBD1. There are 16 residues in the CDR3. CDR1 is LNHDA, CDR2 SQIVND, per germline (reference sequence). V shed 6 bases, J shed 4 bases, and the junction held 13 bases outside the gene matches.

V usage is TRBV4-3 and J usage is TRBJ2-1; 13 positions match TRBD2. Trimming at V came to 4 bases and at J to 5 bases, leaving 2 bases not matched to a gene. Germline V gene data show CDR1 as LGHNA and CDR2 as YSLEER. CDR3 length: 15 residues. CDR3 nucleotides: TGCGCCAGCAGCCTGGGACTAGCGGGGAACAATGAGCAGTTCTTC. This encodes CASSLGLAGNNEQFF.

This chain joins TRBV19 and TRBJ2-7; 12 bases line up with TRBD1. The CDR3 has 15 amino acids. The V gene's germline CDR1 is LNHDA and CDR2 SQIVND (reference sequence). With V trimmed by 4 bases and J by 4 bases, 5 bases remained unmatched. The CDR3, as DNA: TGTGCCAGTAGTACCCGGGACAGGGGGCTTTACGAGCAGTACTTC. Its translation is CASSTRDRGLYEQYF.

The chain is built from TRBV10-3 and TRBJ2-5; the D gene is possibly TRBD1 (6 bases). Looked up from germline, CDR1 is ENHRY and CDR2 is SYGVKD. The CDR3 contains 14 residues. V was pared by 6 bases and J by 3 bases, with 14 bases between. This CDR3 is CAIRAQQGEETQYF. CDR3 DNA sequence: TGTGCCATCAGAGCACAACAGGGCGAAGAGACCCAGTACTTC.